What follows are 5 T cell receptor beta chains derived from one specimen sequenced in a study of shared clonotypes between healthy human individuals. TCRdb keeps only in-frame clones here, not all; method: immunoSEQ multiplex PCR. Of approximately 470,000 clones listed, around 85% were seen once; the top ten hold approximately 11%. Sequencing was done on a sample of PBMCs. All receptors derive from a woman aged 35 to 49 in good health. Some clones in this sample may be carry-over from other donors' samples.

This chain links TRBV13 with TRBJ2-7; a weak D match, TRBD2 (6 bases). V gave up 6 bases and J gave up 3 bases, with 21 bases separating them. Germline values: CDR1 PRHDT, CDR2 FYEKMQ (reference sequence). This CDR3 region has 16 residues. This CDR3 reads CASRTWAGGKIYEQYF. For the CDR3, the DNA is TGTGCCAGCAGAACCTGGGCGGGCGGGAAAATCTACGAGCAGTACTTC.

Turning to this clone: This probably arose from a read error, given a far larger clone one base away. Without the conserved terminal phenylalanine or tryptophan, this CDR3 likely stems from a read error. The rearrangement uses TRBV6-4 and TRBJ2-2; weak D call: TRBD1 (6 bases). This CDR3 is 14 amino acids long. V lost 6 bases, J lost 4 bases, and 12 bases lay in between. The germline V gene has CDR1 MRHNA and CDR2 SNTAGT. CDR3 nucleotide sequence: TGTGCCAGCAGCCGGGACATTTCCACCGGGGAGCTGTTTCTT. This codes for CASSRDISTGELFL.

This clone was detected once. The chain employs TRBV6-5 and TRBJ2-5; tentatively, D is TRBD1 (7 bases). Germline values: CDR1 MNHEY, CDR2 SVGAGI. V was trimmed by 6 bases and J by 4 bases, leaving 15 bases between them. This CDR3 region has 14 residues. This CDR3 is CASSRNQGGETQYF. The CDR3 bases are TGTGCCAGCAGCCGCAACCAGGGGGGAGAGACCCAGTACTTC.

Concerning this clone itself: A read error is likely here: a far larger clone is one base away. The V call is TRBV30, the J call TRBJ2-2; D is possibly TRBD1 (5 bases). The CDR3 totals 13 residues. The germline gives CDR1 GTSNPN, CDR2 SVGIG (reference sequence). V shed 4 bases and J shed 3 bases, with 9 bases lying between them. CDR3 nucleotides: TGTGCCTGGATGGCAGGGCACACCGGGGAGCTGTTTTTT. This sequence encodes CAWMAGHTGELFF.

The table lists this clone with a few counts. The chain combines TRBV11-3 with TRBJ2-1; TRBD2 matches at 9 bases. The CDR3 is made up of 16 amino acids. V trimming: 5 bases; J trimming: 4 bases; junction bases outside the gene matches: 9. The germline V gene has CDR1 SGHNT and CDR2 YENEEA. Here the CDR3 reads CASSPRTSEQYNEQFF. The CDR3 bases are TGTGCCAGCAGCCCGAGGACTAGCGAACAATACAATGAGCAGTTCTTC.